Included here is one TCR beta chain sequence, with context. This sample is part of a study of T cell responses to AZD1222 COVID-19 vaccine. Profiled with immunoSEQ multiplex PCR; TCRdb holds only in-frame clones, not every one. The sample consists of fewer than 150,000 clones, approximately 85% of them appearing once. Trimming stripped 3 bases from V and 5 bases from J, with 8 bases between. This CDR3 spans 13 amino acids. Looked up from germline, CDR1 is LNHDA and CDR2 is SQIVND (reference sequence). The TCR originated in an adult who received the AZD1222 COVID-19 vaccine. The chain uses TRBV19 and TRBJ1-5; the D is unclear. The sample was peripheral blood, taken 28 days after the second AZD1222 dose. Here the CDR3 reads CASSMGRDQPQHF. The CDR3 region has the DNA TGTGCCAGTAGTATGGGTCGGGATCAGCCCCAGCATTTT.